This T cell receptor (beta chain) was identified during a study of metastatic and nonmetastatic thyroid tumors (dated by TCRdb to about 2020). Broadly, across the study: For patients with malignant and with benign thyroid disease, the researchers compared repertoires between peripheral blood samples and tumor or nodule tissue samples. Results and caveats for the whole study, not just this receptor: In both blood and tumor samples, TCR beta diversity was reported to be significantly higher in malignant tumors than in benign nodules.

Library preparation was by PCR. Sequencing instrument: Illumina HiSeq 4000. High-throughput sequencing was used to profile the TCR beta-chain CDR3 region of every patient. From the authors' description of their analysis: The researchers built a classifier to tell apart papillary thyroid cancer patients with distant metastasis, based on CDR3 differences among clinicopathological groups. Repertoire diversity was assessed with the Shannon index, and tumor-blood repertoire similarity with the Morisita-Horn index. In TCRdb, the public reads were trimmed at Q25 with fastp and aligned with MiXCR, with productive beta chains retained. V and J calls and clone size were set by TCRdb, not the authors. Across this sample there are about 23,000 clones, with about a fifth seen only once. Under 30% of the sample is taken by the ten largest. The CDR3 runs 15 residues from the cysteine to the phenylalanine. Only the CDR3 part of the read is kept: 45 bases, read in frame from the first base. V is pared back by 0 bases and J by 5 bases, with 14 bases lying between the germline termini. The germline V gene provides CDR1 LGHNA and CDR2 YSLEER.

This clone was observed many times. The antigen it binds to is not known. Base qualities are not provided; no much larger clone lies one nucleotide away. Before undergoing thyroid surgery, none of the patients had been given any kind of treatment. Using T-cell receptor beta sequencing, the study looked back at clinical samples from patients collected from about 2011 to 2018. The clonotype was recovered from a female donor with papillary thyroid cancer or a benign thyroid nodule (not recorded which). Some clones in this sample may be carry-over from other donors' samples. The rearranged chain carries TRBV4-3 and TRBJ2-7; the best D guess is TRBD2, with 5 bases matching. Sequencing was carried out using blood. The CDR3 protein is CASSQDYRLANEQYF. The sequenced DNA: TGCGCCAGCAGCCAAGATTATAGATTAGCGAACGAGCAGTACTTC.